This T cell receptor beta chain was captured in a study of T-cell reconstitution after alpha-beta-depleted transplantation in children. Overall study findings and caveats: The high TCRbeta diversity at day 60 in some patients came from surviving recipient T cells and thymic progenitors. At around two months after transplant, the alpha-beta T cells were reportedly derived from several hundred expanded clones that came from non-depleted graft cells. Counts and diversity of T cells one year after transplant came mostly from newly produced T cells.

TCRbeta library preparation incorporated unique molecular identifiers. TCRdb ran MiXCR on the PCR reads and lists one entry per CDR3 protein. Among about 900,000 distinct CDR3 sequences, about 30% were seen once, and the ten largest hold 25% to 35%. The CDR3 extends over 15 amino acids. V lost 5 bases, J lost 2 bases, and 4 bases stayed unmatched. CDR1 and CDR2 (germline): SGHAT, FQNNGV. As for this clonotype: Its specificity is unknown.

The clonotype originates from a boy less than two years old who had a stem cell transplant for SCID, so the T cells may come from the graft donor. Specimen: PBMCs, mostly from graft donor cells, collected 360 days after TCRalphabeta/CD19-depleted stem cell transplant. J is TRBJ2-5 and V is TRBV11-2; 11 bases match TRBD1. The CDR3 DNA reads TGTGCCAGCAGCCGCGGACAGGGGGCTCAAGAGACCCAGTACTTC. Protein sequence: CASSRGQGAQETQYF.